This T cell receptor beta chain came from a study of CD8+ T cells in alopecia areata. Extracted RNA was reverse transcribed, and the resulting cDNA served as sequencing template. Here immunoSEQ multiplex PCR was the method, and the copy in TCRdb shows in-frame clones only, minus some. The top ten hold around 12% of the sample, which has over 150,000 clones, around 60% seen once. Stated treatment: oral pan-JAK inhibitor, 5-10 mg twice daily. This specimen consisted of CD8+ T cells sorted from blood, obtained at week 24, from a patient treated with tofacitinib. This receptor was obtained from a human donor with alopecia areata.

This CDR3 reads CSVEAWQGVTTEAFF. CDR3 nucleotides: TGCAGCGTTGAAGCCTGGCAGGGAGTTACCACTGAAGCTTTCTTT. The rearrangement joins TRBV29-1 to TRBJ1-1, with D possibly TRBD1 on 5 matching bases. This CDR3 has 15 residues. Trimming pared 1 base from V and 4 bases from J, leaving 16 bases between. Germline V gene sequence: CDR1 SQVTM, CDR2 ANQGSEA.